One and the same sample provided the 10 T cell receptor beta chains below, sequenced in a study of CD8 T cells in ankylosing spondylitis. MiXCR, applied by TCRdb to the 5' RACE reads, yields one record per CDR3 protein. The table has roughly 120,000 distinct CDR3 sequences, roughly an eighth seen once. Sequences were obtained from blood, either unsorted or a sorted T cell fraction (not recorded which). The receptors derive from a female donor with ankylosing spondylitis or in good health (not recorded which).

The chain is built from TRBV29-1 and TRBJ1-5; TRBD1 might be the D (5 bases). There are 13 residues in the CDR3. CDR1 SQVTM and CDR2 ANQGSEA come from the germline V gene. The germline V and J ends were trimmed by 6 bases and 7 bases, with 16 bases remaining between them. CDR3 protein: CSVTIGTGQPQHF. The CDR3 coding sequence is TGCAGCGTCACCATTGGGACGGGGCAGCCCCAGCATTTT. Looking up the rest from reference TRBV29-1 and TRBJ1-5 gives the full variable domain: SAVISQKPSRDICQRGTSLTIQCQVDSQVTMMFWYRQQPGQSLTLIATANQGSEATYESGFVIDKFPISRPNLTFSTLTVSNMSPEDSSIYLCSVTIGTGQPQHFGDGTRLSIL.

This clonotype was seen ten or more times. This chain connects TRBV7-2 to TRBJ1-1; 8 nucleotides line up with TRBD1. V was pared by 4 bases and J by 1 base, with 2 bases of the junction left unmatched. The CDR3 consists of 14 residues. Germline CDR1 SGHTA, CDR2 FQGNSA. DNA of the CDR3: TGTGCCAGCAGCTCAGGGACAGGGAACACTGAAGCTTTCTTT. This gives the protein CASSSGTGNTEAFF.

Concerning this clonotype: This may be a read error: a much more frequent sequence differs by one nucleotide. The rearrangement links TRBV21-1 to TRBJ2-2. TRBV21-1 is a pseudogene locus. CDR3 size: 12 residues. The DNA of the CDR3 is TGTGCCAGCAGCGAGGTTTCCGGGGAGCTGTTTTTT. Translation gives CASSEVSGELFF.

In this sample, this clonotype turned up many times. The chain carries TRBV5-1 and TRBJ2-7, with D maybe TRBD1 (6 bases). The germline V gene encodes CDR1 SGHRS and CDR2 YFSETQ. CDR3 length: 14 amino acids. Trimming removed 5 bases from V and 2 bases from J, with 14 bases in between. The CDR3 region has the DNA TGCGCCAGCAGGGCTCAACAGGGTACCTACGAGCAGTACTTC. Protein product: CASRAQQGTYEQYF.

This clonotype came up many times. The CDR3 loop reads CASRGGGMTTEAFF. The CDR3 nucleotides read TGCGCCAGCAGGGGCGGGGGCATGACCACTGAAGCTTTCTTT. The chain couples TRBV5-1 to TRBJ1-1; TRBD1 might be the D (6 bases). V lost 5 bases and J 4 bases, leaving 15 bases between the germline ends. From germline, CDR1 is SGHRS and CDR2 YFSETQ. The length of the CDR3 is 14 residues.

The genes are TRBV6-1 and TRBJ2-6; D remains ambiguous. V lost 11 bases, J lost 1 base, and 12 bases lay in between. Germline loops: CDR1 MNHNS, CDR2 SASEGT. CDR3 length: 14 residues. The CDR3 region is CACHSNSGANVLTF. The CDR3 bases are TGTGCCTGCCACAGTAATTCTGGGGCCAACGTCCTGACTTTC.

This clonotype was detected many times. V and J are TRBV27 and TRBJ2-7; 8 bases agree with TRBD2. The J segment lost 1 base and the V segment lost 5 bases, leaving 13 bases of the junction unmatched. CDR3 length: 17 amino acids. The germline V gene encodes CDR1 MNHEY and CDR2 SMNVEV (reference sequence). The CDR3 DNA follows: TGTGCCAGCAGTGAGGGGTTTGCCAGCGGGAGATCCTACGAGCAGTACTTC. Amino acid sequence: CASSEGFASGRSYEQYF.

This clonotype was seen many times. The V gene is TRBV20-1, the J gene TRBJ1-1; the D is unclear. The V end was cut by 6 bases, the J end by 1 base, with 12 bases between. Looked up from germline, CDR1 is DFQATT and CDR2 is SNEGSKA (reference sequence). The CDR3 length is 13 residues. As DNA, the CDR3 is TGCAGTGCCGCCCTAGCGCCGAACACTGAAGCTTTCTTT. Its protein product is CSAALAPNTEAFF.

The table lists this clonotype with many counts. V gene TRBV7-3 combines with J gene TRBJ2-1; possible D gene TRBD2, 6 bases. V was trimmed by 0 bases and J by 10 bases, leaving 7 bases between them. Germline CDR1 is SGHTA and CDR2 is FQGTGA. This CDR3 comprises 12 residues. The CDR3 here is CASSLTSGEQFF. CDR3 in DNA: TGTGCCAGCAGCTTAACTAGCGGCGAGCAGTTCTTC.

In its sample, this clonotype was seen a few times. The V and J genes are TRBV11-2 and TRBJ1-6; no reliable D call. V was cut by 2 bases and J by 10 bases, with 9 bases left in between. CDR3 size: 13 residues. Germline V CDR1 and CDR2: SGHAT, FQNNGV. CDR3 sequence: CASSLRYQSPLHF. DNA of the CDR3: TGTGCCAGCAGCTTAAGGTATCAATCACCCCTCCACTTT.